This TCR beta chain was recorded in a study of T cells expressing NK-cell markers. Overall study: In sorted CD3+CD56+NKG2C+, CD3+CD56+NKG2C- and CD3+CD56-NKG2C+ T cells, TCR beta repertoires were obtained. Study results and caveats: The study found dominant NKG2C+ clonotypes at roughly 1.0-7.5% of CD8+ T cells in over five donors. The study found these clonotypes also leading the CD3+CD56-NKG2C+ fraction in several donors.

The CDR3 is 16 residues long. Germline assignment: CDR1 SNHLY and CDR2 FYNNEI. A note on this clonotype: Its target is not known.

TCRdb reprocessed the 5' RACE reads; each CDR3 protein has one entry and no DNA is given. The sample has 550,000 or so distinct CDR3 sequences. Sequencing was performed on blood T cells: a sorted CD56 or NKG2C T cell subset, CD4+ or CD8+ T cells, or bulk PBMC T cells (not recorded which). The chain recombines TRBV2 with TRBJ1-6; TCRdb's D gene call, TRBD1, goes unchecked for lack of DNA. The sequence was collected from a man younger than 30 in good health. The CDR3 sequence: CASHGQESSYNSPLHF. The complete variable domain, with remaining parts taken from reference TRBV2 and TRBJ1-6, reads EPEVTQTPSHQVTQMGQEVILRCVPISNHLYFYWYRQILGQKVEFLVSFYNNEISEKSEIFDDQFSVERPDGSNFTLKIRSTKLEDSAMYFCASHGQESSYNSPLHFGNGTRLTVT.